These T cell receptor beta chains were read from a single sample in a study of T cells in Graves' hyperthyroidism and ophthalmopathy. TCRdb passed the multiplex PCR reads through MiXCR, listing each CDR3 protein once. The sample shows a few hundred thousand distinct CDR3 sequences, about 16% of them seen only once. The specimen sequenced was blood. The receptors shown here come from a young woman with Graves' hyperthyroidism. CDR3s include the opening cysteine and the closing phenylalanine or tryptophan. A D gene is named only where the DNA matches it firmly. The listing skips clone size in some rows; elsewhere it reads once, few, many or a size class.

TRBV4-1,TRBJ1-4,TRBD1,few,CASSRPGQGEEKLFF,TGCGCCAGCAGCCGCCCGGGACAGGGGGAGGAAAAACTGTTTTTT
TRBV28,TRBJ2-1,NA,many,CASSLSVEQFF,TGTGCCAGCAGTTTGTCTGTTGAGCAGTTCTTC
TRBV5-1,TRBJ2-6,TRBD1,NA,CASRNLGQGVSGANVLTF,TGTGCCAGCAGGAATTTGGGACAGGGGGTCTCTGGGGCCAACGTCCTGACTTTC
TRBV20-1,TRBJ2-5,TRBD1,many,CSASTTDRGSGETQYF,TGCAGTGCTAGCACAACGGACAGGGGATCGGGAGAGACCCAGTACTTC
TRBV2,TRBJ1-2,NA,NA,CASSDSRDFPGGYGHTF,TGTGCCAGCAGTGATTCTAGGGACTTTCCGGGAGGCTATGGCCACACCTTC
TRBV18,TRBJ2-7,TRBD1,many,CASSPPGTGRTYEQYF,TGTGCCAGCTCACCCCCAGGGACAGGGAGGACCTACGAGCAGTACTTC
TRBV5-6,TRBJ1-3,TRBD1,NA,CASSSGQDPSGNTIYF,TGTGCCAGCAGCTCAGGACAGGATCCCTCTGGAAACACCATATATTTT
TRBV24-1,TRBJ2-3,TRBD2,NA,CATTAGVSDTQYF,TGTGCCACCACGGCGGGAGTTTCGGATACGCAGTATTTT
TRBV28,TRBJ2-3,NA,many,CASREREGTDTQYF,TGTGCCAGCAGGGAGAGGGAGGGCACAGATACGCAGTATTTT
TRBV11-2,TRBJ2-3,NA,many,CASSLWAGRDTQYF,TGTGCCAGCAGCCTATGGGCGGGACGAGATACGCAGTATTTT
TRBV7-3,TRBJ2-1,TRBD2,NA,CASSLIGGGNEQFF,TGTGCCAGCAGCTTAATTGGGGGGGGGAATGAGCAGTTCTTC
TRBV24-1,TRBJ2-7,TRBD1,many,CATSDAGQGAINEQYF,TGTGCCACCAGTGATGCGGGACAGGGGGCTATTAACGAGCAGTACTTC
TRBV9,TRBJ2-5,TRBD2,few,CASSTPTSGSETQYF,TGTGCCAGCAGCACCCCGACTAGCGGGAGTGAGACCCAGTACTTC
TRBV5-8,TRBJ1-5,NA,NA,CASSGLNNQPQHF,TGTGCCAGCAGTGGACTCAACAATCAGCCCCAGCATTTT
TRBV20-1,TRBJ2-1,TRBD1,few,CSVGQVVNEQFF,TGCAGTGTGGGACAGGTAGTTAATGAGCAGTTCTTC
TRBV4-1,TRBJ2-7,NA,NA,CASSQDAGTTYEQYF,TGCGCCAGCAGCCAAGATGCAGGGACGACCTACGAGCAGTACTTC
TRBV20-1,TRBJ2-7,TRBD2,few,CSASEASGSKFGEQYF,TGCAGTGCTTCCGAGGCTAGCGGGAGTAAGTTCGGCGAGCAGTACTTC
TRBV12-3/TRBV12-4,TRBJ1-2,TRBD1,many,CASSNGQGLYGYTF,TGTGCCAGCAGTAATGGACAGGGACTCTATGGCTACACCTTC
TRBV11-2,TRBJ1-1,TRBD1,many,CASSLTGTGGTEAFF,TGTGCCAGCAGCTTAACCGGGACAGGGGGCACTGAAGCTTTCTTT
TRBV20-1,TRBJ2-1,TRBD1,NA,CSAITGGLTNSYNEQFF,TGCAGTGCTATAACAGGGGGCCTAACCAACTCCTACAATGAGCAGTTCTTC
TRBV9,TRBJ2-1,TRBD2,few,CASSGGGVGDNEQFF,TGTGCCAGCAGTGGTGGGGGGGTAGGCGACAATGAGCAGTTCTTC
TRBV4-1,TRBJ2-7,TRBD1,NA,CASSNGQGVYEQYF,TGCGCCAGCAGCAACGGACAGGGGGTCTACGAGCAGTACTTC
TRBV7-8,TRBJ2-7,NA,many,CASSLGQTISYEQYF,TGTGCCAGCAGCCTAGGACAGACGATCTCCTACGAGCAGTACTTC
TRBV30,TRBJ1-5,NA,NA,CAWSVLGIIDTQHF,TGTGCCTGGAGTGTACTTGGGATTATAGATACGCAGCATTTT
TRBV18,TRBJ2-7,TRBD2,many,CASSPQGREARGEQYF,TGTGCCAGCTCACCACAAGGGCGGGAGGCCCGGGGAGAGCAGTACTTC
TRBV29-1,TRBJ2-3,TRBD2,many,CSVVPGLVSDTQYF,TGCAGCGTTGTCCCGGGACTAGTGTCAGATACGCAGTATTTT
TRBV24-1,TRBJ2-5,NA,NA,CATSDLERGETQYF,TGTGCCACCAGTGATTTGGAAAGGGGAGAGACCCAGTACTTC
TRBV6-1,TRBJ2-4,NA,few,CASARGDIQYF,TGTGCCAGCGCCAGGGGCGACATTCAGTACTTC
TRBV7-9,TRBJ2-7,TRBD1,few,CASSSGTAREQYF,TGTGCCAGCAGCTCCGGGACAGCCCGTGAGCAGTACTTC
TRBV11-2,TRBJ2-3,NA,NA,CASSLDLRGSDTQYF,TGTGCCAGCAGCTTAGATCTGAGGGGTTCAGATACGCAGTATTTT
TRBV6-2/TRBV6-3,TRBJ2-1,TRBD1,many,CASSWTGINEQFF,TGTGCCAGCAGTTGGACAGGCATCAATGAGCAGTTCTTC
TRBV7-9,TRBJ2-7,NA,NA,CASSQKGLHHYEQYF,TGTGCCAGCAGCCAAAAGGGTCTTCATCATTACGAGCAGTACTTC
TRBV27,TRBJ2-1,NA,few,CASSWARGNEQFF,TGTGCCAGCAGTTGGGCTAGAGGCAATGAGCAGTTCTTC
TRBV5-1,TRBJ2-7,TRBD2,many,CASSLGGSSSYEQYF,TGCGCCAGCAGCTTGGGCGGGAGTTCCTCCTACGAGCAGTACTTC
TRBV30,TRBJ2-1,TRBD2,few,CAWSAAWMSSGSANEQFF,TGTGCCTGGAGTGCTGCGTGGATGTCGAGCGGGAGCGCCAATGAGCAGTTCTTC
TRBV7-2,TRBJ2-1,NA,few,CASSSSYRENEQFF,TGTGCCAGCAGCTCGAGTTACAGGGAAAATGAGCAGTTCTTC
TRBV28,TRBJ2-5,NA,many,CASSLRQQETQYF,TGTGCCAGCAGTTTACGACAGCAAGAGACCCAGTACTTC
TRBV28,TRBJ1-5,NA,NA,CASSDGIYSNQPQHF,TGTGCCAGCAGTGACGGCATCTATAGCAATCAGCCCCAGCATTTT
TRBV28,TRBJ2-1,TRBD2,many,CASSLLAGEQFF,TGTGCCAGCAGCTTACTAGCGGGGGAGCAGTTCTTC
TRBV24-1,TRBJ2-1,TRBD1,NA,CATSDFVTGGNEQFF,TGTGCCACCAGTGATTTCGTGACAGGGGGCAATGAGCAGTTCTTC
TRBV5-1,TRBJ2-1,TRBD2,many,CASSLGREALNEQFF,TGCGCCAGCAGCTTGGGACGGGAGGCCCTCAATGAGCAGTTCTTC
TRBV27,TRBJ1-1,NA,many,CASSFLGRAYNTEAFF,TGTGCCAGCAGTTTTCTGGGGCGAGCCTACAACACTGAAGCTTTCTTT
TRBV28,TRBJ1-5,NA,many,CASSLYGRYSHNQPQHF,TGTGCCAGCAGTCTATACGGCCGTTATTCCCACAATCAGCCCCAGCATTTT
TRBV2,TRBJ1-1,TRBD1,many,CASSAGTGLGEAFF,TGTGCCAGCAGCGCCGGGACAGGGCTAGGAGAAGCTTTCTTT
TRBV30,TRBJ1-1,TRBD1,many,CAWSPGQPFLNTEAFF,TGTGCCTGGAGTCCGGGACAGCCATTTCTGAACACTGAAGCTTTCTTT
TRBV28,TRBJ1-3,TRBD1,many,CASSIRTGVSSGNTIYF,TGTGCCAGCAGTATTAGGACAGGGGTCTCCTCTGGAAACACCATATATTTT
TRBV7-3,TRBJ2-3,NA,once,CASSPPFWGGTDTQYF,TGTGCCAGCAGCCCTCCTTTTTGGGGCGGCACAGATACGCAGTATTTT